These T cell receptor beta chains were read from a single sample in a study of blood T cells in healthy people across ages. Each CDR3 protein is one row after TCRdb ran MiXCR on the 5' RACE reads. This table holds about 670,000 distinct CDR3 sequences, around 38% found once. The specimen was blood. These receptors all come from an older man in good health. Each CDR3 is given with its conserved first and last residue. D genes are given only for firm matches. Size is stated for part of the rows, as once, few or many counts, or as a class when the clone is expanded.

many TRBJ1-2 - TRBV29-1 CSVGSGGGYTF TGCAGCGTCGGGAGTGGGGGAGGCTACACCTTC
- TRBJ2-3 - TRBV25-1 CASSEFRRTAGFTDTQYF TGTGCCAGCAGTGAATTTAGGAGGACTGCCGGGTTCACAGATACGCAGTATTTT
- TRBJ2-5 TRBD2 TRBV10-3 CASKVAGNRGETQYF TGTGCCTCCAAGGTAGCGGGGAACCGGGGAGAGACCCAGTACTTC
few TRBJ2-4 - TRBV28 CASREGATSNIQYF TGTGCCAGCAGGGAGGGAGCCACTTCCAACATTCAGTACTTC
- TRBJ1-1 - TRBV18 CASSIAQDNTEAFF TGTGCCAGCTCCATAGCCCAGGACAACACTGAAGCTTTCTTT
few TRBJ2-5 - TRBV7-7 CASSSHRVPETQYF TGTGCCAGCAGCTCACACAGGGTTCCCGAGACCCAGTACTTC
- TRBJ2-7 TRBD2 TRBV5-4 CASSSPGTSGNYEQYF TGTGCCAGCAGCTCGCCCGGGACTAGCGGGAACTACGAGCAGTACTTC
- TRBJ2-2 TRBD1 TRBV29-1 CSVGLGQGANTGELFF TGCAGCGTCGGACTCGGACAGGGGGCGAACACCGGGGAGCTGTTTTTT
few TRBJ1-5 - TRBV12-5 CASGLGSQPQHF TGTGCTAGTGGTTTGGGGTCTCAGCCCCAGCATTTT
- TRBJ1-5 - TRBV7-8 CASSLGGANSNQPQHF TGTGCCAGCAGCCTAGGGGGGGCGAATAGCAATCAGCCCCAGCATTTT
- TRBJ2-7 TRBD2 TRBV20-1 CSASGRGGYEQYF TGCAGTGCTAGCGGGAGGGGCGGTTACGAGCAGTACTTC
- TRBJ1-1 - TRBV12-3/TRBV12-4 CASRLAEVNTEAFF TGTGCCAGCAGGTTGGCAGAAGTGAACACTGAAGCTTTCTTT
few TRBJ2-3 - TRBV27 CASSLDVLDTDTQYF TGTGCCAGCAGTTTGGATGTACTGGACACAGATACGCAGTATTTT
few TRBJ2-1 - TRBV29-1 CSVMDMSSYNEQFF TGCAGCGTTATGGACATGAGCTCCTACAATGAGCAGTTCTTC
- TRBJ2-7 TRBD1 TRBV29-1 CSGVTAGQGTEQYF TGCAGCGGTGTTACAGCGGGACAGGGTACCGAGCAGTACTTC
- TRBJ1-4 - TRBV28 CASTPSAGKLFF TGTGCCAGCACCCCCTCGGCAGGGAAACTGTTTTTT
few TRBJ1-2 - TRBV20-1 CSASASSGQSSNYGYTF TGCAGTGCTAGTGCCTCCTCCGGACAGTCCTCTAACTATGGCTACACCTTC
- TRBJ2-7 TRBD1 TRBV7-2 CASSFKATRQGAFSYNEQYF TGTGCCAGCAGCTTTAAAGCCACCCGACAGGGGGCGTTCTCCTACAATGAGCAGTACTTC
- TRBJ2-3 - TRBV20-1 CSASRDSASDTQYF TGCAGTGCTAGCCGGGACTCGGCATCAGATACGCAGTATTTT
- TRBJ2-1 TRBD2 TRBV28 CASTWTSGVYNEQFF TGTGCCAGCACCTGGACTAGCGGGGTCTACAATGAGCAGTTCTTC
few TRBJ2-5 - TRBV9 CASSARPVAEQYF TGTGCCAGCAGCGCCCGACCTGTCGCTGAGCAGTACTTC
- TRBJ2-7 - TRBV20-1 CSAAGWQDEQYF TGCAGTGCCGCGGGTTGGCAGGACGAGCAGTACTTC
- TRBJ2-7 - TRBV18 CASSKGVTTTYEQYF TGTGCCAGCTCAAAGGGGGTTACCACGACCTACGAGCAGTACTTC
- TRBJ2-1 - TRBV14 CASSQDLGRYNEQFF TGTGCCAGCAGCCAAGATCTGGGACGATACAATGAGCAGTTCTTC
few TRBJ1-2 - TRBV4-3 CASSQDGNYYGYTF TGCGCCAGCAGCCAAGATGGGAACTACTATGGCTACACCTTC
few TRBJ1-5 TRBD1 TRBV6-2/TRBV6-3 CASSYSDRNQPQHF TGTGCCAGCAGTTACTCGGACAGGAATCAGCCCCAGCATTTT
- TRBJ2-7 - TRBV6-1 CASSEAGGPLYEQYF TGTGCCAGCAGTGAAGCAGGGGGTCCTCTCTACGAGCAGTACTTC
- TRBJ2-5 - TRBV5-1 CASSLVLDLQETQYF TGCGCCAGCAGCTTGGTTTTGGACCTCCAAGAGACCCAGTACTTC
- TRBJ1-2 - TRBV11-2 CASTPYADYGYTF TGTGCCAGCACTCCATACGCCGACTATGGCTACACCTTC
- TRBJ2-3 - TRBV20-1 CSAGAPSTDTQYF TGCAGTGCCGGGGCACCCAGCACAGATACGCAGTATTTT
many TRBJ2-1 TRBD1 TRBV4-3 CASSQTKTGVEGRQFF TGCGCCAGCAGCCAGACAAAGACAGGGGTCGAGGGTCGGCAGTTCTTC
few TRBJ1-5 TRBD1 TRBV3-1 CASSRGTANQPQHF TGTGCCAGCAGCCGGGGGACAGCCAATCAGCCCCAGCATTTT
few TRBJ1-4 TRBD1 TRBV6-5 CASRKDRGREKLFF TGTGCCAGTCGGAAGGACAGGGGGAGAGAAAAACTGTTTTTT
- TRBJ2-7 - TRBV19 CASSSGIGYEQYF TGTGCCAGTAGCTCCGGGATTGGATACGAGCAGTACTTC
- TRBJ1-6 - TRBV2 CATNNRRGDSPLHF TGTGCCACCAACAATAGGAGGGGGGATTCACCCCTCCACTTT
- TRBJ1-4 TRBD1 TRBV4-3 CASSQDGTGGEKLFF TGCGCCAGCAGCCAAGACGGGACAGGAGGAGAAAAACTGTTTTTT
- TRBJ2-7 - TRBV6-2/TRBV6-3 CASSPHTSYNEQYF TGTGCCAGCAGTCCTCATACCTCCTACAATGAGCAGTACTTC
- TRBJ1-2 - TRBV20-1 CSAHRTEANYGYTF TGCAGTGCACATCGGACCGAAGCTAACTATGGCTACACCTTC
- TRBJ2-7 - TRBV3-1 CASSHRRGGAYNEQYF TGTGCCAGCAGCCACCGGCGTGGAGGAGCCTACAATGAGCAGTACTTC
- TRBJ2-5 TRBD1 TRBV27 CASRPLRDSPQETQYF TGTGCCAGCAGGCCCCTCCGGGACAGCCCCCAAGAGACCCAGTACTTC
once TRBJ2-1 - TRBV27 CASSLDRLSSYNEQFF TGTGCCAGCAGTTTAGACAGGCTAAGCTCCTACAATGAGCAGTTCTTC
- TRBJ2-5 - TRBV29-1 CSVIWGPQETQYF TGCAGCGTGATCTGGGGGCCCCAAGAGACCCAGTACTTC
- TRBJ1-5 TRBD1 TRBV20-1 CSAPRQGLNQPQHF TGCAGTGCCCCAAGACAGGGGCTAAATCAGCCCCAGCATTTT
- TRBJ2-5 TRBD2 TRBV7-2 CASSPGGLARSETQYF TGTGCCAGCAGCCCAGGGGGACTAGCGAGGTCGGAGACCCAGTACTTC
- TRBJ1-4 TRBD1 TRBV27 CASSFTGGANEKLFF TGTGCCAGCAGTTTTACAGGGGGAGCTAATGAAAAACTGTTTTTT
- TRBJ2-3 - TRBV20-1 CSAGKEFTDTQYF TGCAGTGCTGGGAAGGAATTCACAGATACGCAGTATTTT
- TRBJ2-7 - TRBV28 CASRDPTGTHYEQYF TGTGCCAGCAGGGACCCGACCGGGACACACTACGAGCAGTACTTC
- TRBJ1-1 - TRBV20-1 CSARGPASPKNTEPFF TGCAGTGCCAGGGGCCCGGCAAGTCCTAAGAACACTGAACCTTTCTTT
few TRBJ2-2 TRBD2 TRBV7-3 CASSPTSGANTGELFF TGTGCCAGCAGCCCGACTAGCGGGGCGAACACCGGGGAGCTGTTTTTT
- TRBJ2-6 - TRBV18 CASSPTGNRANVLTF TGTGCCAGCTCACCTACAGGGAATCGGGCCAACGTCCTGACTTTC
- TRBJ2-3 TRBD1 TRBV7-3 CASSQTGRTLDTQYF TGTGCCAGCAGCCAGACAGGGCGTACTTTAGATACGCAGTATTTT
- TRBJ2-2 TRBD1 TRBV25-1 CASSGPSIKTGVNTGELFF TGTGCCAGCAGTGGTCCCTCGATTAAGACAGGGGTTAACACCGGGGAGCTGTTTTTT
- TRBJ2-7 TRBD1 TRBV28 CASTPISGTGGNEQYF TGTGCCAGCACCCCAATCTCCGGGACAGGGGGCAACGAGCAGTACTTC
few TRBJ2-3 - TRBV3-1 CASSQYSRGDTDTQYF TGTGCCAGCAGCCAATACTCCCGTGGGGACACAGATACGCAGTATTTT
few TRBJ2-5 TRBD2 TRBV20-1 CSAPGGVETQYF TGCAGTGCCCCTGGGGGGGTAGAGACCCAGTACTTC